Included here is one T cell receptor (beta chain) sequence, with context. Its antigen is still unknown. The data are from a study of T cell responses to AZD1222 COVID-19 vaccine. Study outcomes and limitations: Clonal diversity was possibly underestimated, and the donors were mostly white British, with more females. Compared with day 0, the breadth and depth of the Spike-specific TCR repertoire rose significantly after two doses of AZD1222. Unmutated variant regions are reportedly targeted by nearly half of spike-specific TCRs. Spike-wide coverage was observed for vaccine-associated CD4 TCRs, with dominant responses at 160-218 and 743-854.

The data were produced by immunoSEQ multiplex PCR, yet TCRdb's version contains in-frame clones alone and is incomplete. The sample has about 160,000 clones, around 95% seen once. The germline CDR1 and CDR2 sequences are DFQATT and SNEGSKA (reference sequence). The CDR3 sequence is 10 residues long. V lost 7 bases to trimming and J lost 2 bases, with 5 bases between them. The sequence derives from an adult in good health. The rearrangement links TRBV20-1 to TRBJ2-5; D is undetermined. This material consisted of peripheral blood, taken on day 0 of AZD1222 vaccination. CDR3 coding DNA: TGCAGTGTCCTGCAAGAGACCCAGTACTTC. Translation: CSVLQETQYF.